The rows below give T cell receptor beta chains drawn from one sample of a study of blood T cells in healthy people across ages. Using its own MiXCR run on the 5' RACE reads, TCRdb lists one record per CDR3 protein. The top ten hold around 8% of the sample, which has some 1.4 million distinct CDR3 sequences, roughly 45% seen once. Sequenced: blood. All receptors come from a woman between 18 and 29 years old in good health. CDR3s include the opening cysteine and the closing phenylalanine or tryptophan. D genes are given only for firm matches. Some rows have no size entry. The others give once, few or many, or a class for an expanded clone.

V: TRBV7-2
size: few
J: TRBJ2-1
D: TRBD2
DNA: TGTGCCAGCAGCTTAGCGGGGACTAGCGGGATAGTTTACAATGAGCAGTTCTTC
CDR3: CASSLAGTSGIVYNEQFF

V: TRBV20-1
size: -
J: TRBJ2-7
D: -
DNA: TGCAGTGCTAGAGGCCAAGGGGAGGTGGGCTACGAGCAGTACTTC
CDR3: CSARGQGEVGYEQYF

V: TRBV5-1
size: once
J: TRBJ1-1
D: -
DNA: TGCGCCAGCAGCGTCACAGGGCCCTCATATACTGAAGCTTTCTTT
CDR3: CASSVTGPSYTEAFF

V: TRBV12-3/TRBV12-4
size: -
J: TRBJ2-2
D: -
DNA: TGTGCCAGCAGTTTTAAGGGGGCCGGGGAGCTGTTTTTT
CDR3: CASSFKGAGELFF

V: TRBV5-1
size: many
J: TRBJ2-5
D: -
DNA: TGCGCCAGCAAATTCACGAGATCACAAGAGACCCAGTACTTC
CDR3: CASKFTRSQETQYF

V: TRBV2
size: -
J: TRBJ1-1
D: TRBD1
DNA: TGTGCCAGCTCCCGGCCGGGCGACAGGGACACTGAAGCTTTCTTT
CDR3: CASSRPGDRDTEAFF

V: TRBV4-1
size: few
J: TRBJ2-5
D: TRBD2
DNA: TGCGCCAGCAGCCAAGTTTCTAGCGGGGGAGCAGGAGAGACCCAGTACTTC
CDR3: CASSQVSSGGAGETQYF

V: TRBV24-1
size: few
J: TRBJ2-2
D: -
DNA: TGTGCCACCAGTGATTTAACGGTGAACACCGGGGAGCTGTTTTTT
CDR3: CATSDLTVNTGELFF

V: TRBV9
size: few
J: TRBJ2-6
D: -
DNA: TGTGCCAGCAGCGTAGGGCATAGTTCTGGGGCCAACGTCCTGACTTTC
CDR3: CASSVGHSSGANVLTF

V: TRBV28
size: -
J: TRBJ2-3
D: -
DNA: TGTGCCAGCTTCTCCTCAGGGCAGGATACGCAGTATTTT
CDR3: CASFSSGQDTQYF

V: TRBV7-6
size: few
J: TRBJ2-1
D: TRBD2
DNA: TGTGCCAGCGGAGACAGCGGGGGGGCCTACAATGAGCAGTTCTTC
CDR3: CASGDSGGAYNEQFF

V: TRBV24-1
size: -
J: TRBJ2-3
D: -
DNA: TGTGCCACCAGTAGCGGGTTGTACACAGATACGCAGTATTTT
CDR3: CATSSGLYTDTQYF

V: TRBV18
size: -
J: TRBJ2-5
D: TRBD1
DNA: TGTGCCAGCTCACCGATAAGGACAGGGCCACAAGAGACCCAGTACTTC
CDR3: CASSPIRTGPQETQYF

V: TRBV2
size: -
J: TRBJ1-1
D: -
DNA: TGTGCCAGCATTGACTCAGGGAGGGGGAACACTGAAGCTTTCTTT
CDR3: CASIDSGRGNTEAFF

V: TRBV27
size: few
J: TRBJ2-1
D: TRBD2
DNA: TGTGCCAGCAGTTTTGCGGGAGGGCCAATTTTTTCGGTATCCTACAATGAGCAGTTCTTC
CDR3: CASSFAGGPIFSVSYNEQFF

V: TRBV6-5
size: few
J: TRBJ1-2
D: TRBD1
DNA: TGTGCCAGCAGTAGACAGGGTTCCTGGGGCTACACCTTC
CDR3: CASSRQGSWGYTF

V: TRBV28
size: -
J: TRBJ2-7
D: TRBD1
DNA: TGTGCCAGTCCGGGACAGGACGACGAGCAGTACTTC
CDR3: CASPGQDDEQYF

V: TRBV7-9
size: -
J: TRBJ2-7
D: TRBD1
DNA: TGTGCCAGCAGCTCGACTGGGGACAGGGTGAATGAGCAGTACTTC
CDR3: CASSSTGDRVNEQYF

V: TRBV20-1
size: -
J: TRBJ2-3
D: TRBD2
DNA: TGCAGTGCCCCAGAGGCGGGAGTAACCCGCGAAGGGGCGCAGTATTTT
CDR3: CSAPEAGVTREGAQYF

V: TRBV20-1
size: few
J: TRBJ1-4
D: -
DNA: TGCAGTGCTTCCGGGGCATCGGAAAAACTGTTTTTT
CDR3: CSASGASEKLFF

V: TRBV7-9
size: -
J: TRBJ2-7
D: -
DNA: TGTGCCAGCAGCCCCCCCCCGGAGGGAAGCGACGAGCAGTACTTC
CDR3: CASSPPPEGSDEQYF

V: TRBV7-6
size: -
J: TRBJ2-7
D: TRBD1
DNA: TGTGCCAGCAACTTAGACGGGACAGAGCCCTACGAGCAGTACTTC
CDR3: CASNLDGTEPYEQYF

V: TRBV5-1
size: -
J: TRBJ2-1
D: TRBD2
DNA: TGCGCCAGCGGCATAGCGGGAGGGTATGAGCAGTTCTTC
CDR3: CASGIAGGYEQFF

V: TRBV20-1
size: -
J: TRBJ1-1
D: -
DNA: TGCAGTGCAGCCGGCGGGAAGAACACTGAAGCTTTCTTT
CDR3: CSAAGGKNTEAFF

V: TRBV3-1
size: many
J: TRBJ2-5
D: -
DNA: TGTGCCAGCAGCCAAGATATAAGGACCCAGTACTTC
CDR3: CASSQDIRTQYF

V: TRBV5-1
size: -
J: TRBJ2-3
D: -
DNA: TGCGCCAGCAGCGGAAGAGCATCAGATACGCAGTATTTT
CDR3: CASSGRASDTQYF

V: TRBV14
size: -
J: TRBJ2-3
D: -
DNA: TGTGCCAGCAGTCGGGCCGTCGGACTCCCTAGCACAGATACGCAGTATTTT
CDR3: CASSRAVGLPSTDTQYF

V: TRBV4-1
size: -
J: TRBJ1-2
D: -
DNA: TGCGCCAGCAGCCAAGATTCGCGGTTGGGTCGGACTAACTATGGCTACACCTTC
CDR3: CASSQDSRLGRTNYGYTF

V: TRBV20-1
size: -
J: TRBJ2-5
D: -
DNA: TGCAGTGCTCCGGGTTTTCGGGAGACCCAGTACTTC
CDR3: CSAPGFRETQYF

V: TRBV7-8
size: -
J: TRBJ2-1
D: TRBD2
DNA: TGTGCCAGCAGCTTAGAATGGGCAGCGGGACATGAGCAGTTCTTC
CDR3: CASSLEWAAGHEQFF

V: TRBV25-1
size: -
J: TRBJ2-3
D: TRBD2
DNA: TGTGCCAGCATAGCGGGAATAGATACGCAGTATTTT
CDR3: CASIAGIDTQYF

V: TRBV11-2
size: -
J: TRBJ1-2
D: -
DNA: TGTGCCAGCAGGCCGGGAGACTATGGCTACACCTTC
CDR3: CASRPGDYGYTF

V: TRBV25-1
size: -
J: TRBJ1-3
D: -
DNA: TGTGCCAGCAGCTATGGTCCTAACCCCTCTGGAAACACCATATATTTT
CDR3: CASSYGPNPSGNTIYF

V: TRBV29-1
size: -
J: TRBJ2-2
D: -
DNA: TGCAGCGTTGTAGGACAGCCCAACACCGGGGAGCTGTTTTTT
CDR3: CSVVGQPNTGELFF

V: TRBV30
size: once
J: TRBJ1-5
D: -
DNA: TGTGCCTGGAGTCCACGATTTACTAGCAATCAGCCCCAGCATTTT
CDR3: CAWSPRFTSNQPQHF

V: TRBV3-1
size: -
J: TRBJ1-1
D: -
DNA: TGTGCCAGCAGCCAAGCCACAGGGAACACTGAAGCTTTCTTT
CDR3: CASSQATGNTEAFF

V: TRBV4-1
size: few
J: TRBJ2-7
D: -
DNA: TGCGCCAGCAGCCAAGAGTCGGGGATCTACGAGCAGTACTTC
CDR3: CASSQESGIYEQYF

V: TRBV2
size: -
J: TRBJ2-2
D: -
DNA: TGTGCCACCCTTTATGGGGGACGAACGACCGGGGAGCTGTTTTTT
CDR3: CATLYGGRTTGELFF

V: TRBV21-1
size: -
J: TRBJ2-1
D: -
DNA: TGTGCCAGCAGCCCTGGGACTAGTCCCCCCCGGGAGCAGTTCTTC
CDR3: CASSPGTSPPREQFF

V: TRBV2
size: -
J: TRBJ2-3
D: -
DNA: TGTGCCAGCAGTGAAGATCGGTCGAGCACAGATACGCAGTATTTT
CDR3: CASSEDRSSTDTQYF

V: TRBV5-1
size: -
J: TRBJ1-1
D: -
DNA: TGCGCCAGCAGCTTGGACAGCCGCCAGGTCGCTGAAGCTTTCTTT
CDR3: CASSLDSRQVAEAFF

V: TRBV7-2
size: -
J: TRBJ2-3
D: TRBD2
DNA: TGTGCCAGCAGCTTATGGGCTAGCGGGAGGGCCCCCACAGATACGCAGTATTTT
CDR3: CASSLWASGRAPTDTQYF

V: TRBV4-1
size: -
J: TRBJ2-3
D: -
DNA: TGCGCCGGGGGGAGCGGGTTAACAGATACGCAGTATTTT
CDR3: CAGGSGLTDTQYF

V: TRBV28
size: few
J: TRBJ2-6
D: -
DNA: TGTGCCAGCAGTCTCAGTAGCGTCCTGACTTTC
CDR3: CASSLSSVLTF

V: TRBV10-3
size: -
J: TRBJ1-1
D: -
DNA: TGTGCCATCAGTGACGGGGGCCGGGGCACTGAAGCTTTCTTT
CDR3: CAISDGGRGTEAFF

V: TRBV6-2/TRBV6-3
size: few
J: TRBJ2-5
D: TRBD2
DNA: TGTGCCAGCAGTTACGGACTAGCGGACACCATACGGGAGCAGTACTTC
CDR3: CASSYGLADTIREQYF